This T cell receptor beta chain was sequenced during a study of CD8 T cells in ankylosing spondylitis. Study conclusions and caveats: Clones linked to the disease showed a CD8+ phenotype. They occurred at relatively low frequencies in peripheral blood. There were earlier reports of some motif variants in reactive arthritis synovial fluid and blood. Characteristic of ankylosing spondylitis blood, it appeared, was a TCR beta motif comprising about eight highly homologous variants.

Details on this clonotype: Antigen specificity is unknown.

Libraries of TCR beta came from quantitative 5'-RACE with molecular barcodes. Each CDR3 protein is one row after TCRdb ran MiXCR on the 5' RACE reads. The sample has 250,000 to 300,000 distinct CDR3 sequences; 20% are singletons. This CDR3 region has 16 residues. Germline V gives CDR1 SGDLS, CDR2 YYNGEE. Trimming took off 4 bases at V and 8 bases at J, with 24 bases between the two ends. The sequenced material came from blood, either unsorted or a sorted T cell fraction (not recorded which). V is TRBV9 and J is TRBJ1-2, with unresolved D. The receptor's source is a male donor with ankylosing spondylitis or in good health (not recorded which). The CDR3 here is CASSPPPFDKHRGYTF. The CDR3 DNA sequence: TGTGCCAGCAGCCCTCCCCCGTTTGACAAGCACCGCGGCTACACCTTC.